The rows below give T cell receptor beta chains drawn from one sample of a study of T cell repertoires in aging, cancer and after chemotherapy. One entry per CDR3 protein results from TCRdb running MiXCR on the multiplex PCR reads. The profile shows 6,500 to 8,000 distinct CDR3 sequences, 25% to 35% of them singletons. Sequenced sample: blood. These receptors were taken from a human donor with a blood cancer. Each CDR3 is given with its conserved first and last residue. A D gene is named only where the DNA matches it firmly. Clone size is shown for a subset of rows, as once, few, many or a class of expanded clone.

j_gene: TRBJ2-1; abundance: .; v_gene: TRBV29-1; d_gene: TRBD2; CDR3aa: CSVGTSGGGAAELFF; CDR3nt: TGCAGCGTGGGGACTAGCGGGGGGGGGGCTGCTGAGCTGTTCTTC
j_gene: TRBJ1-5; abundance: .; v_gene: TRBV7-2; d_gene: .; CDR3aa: CASSQWGQGNQPQHF; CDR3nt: TGTGCCAGCAGCCAATGGGGGCAAGGCAATCAGCCCCAGCATTTT
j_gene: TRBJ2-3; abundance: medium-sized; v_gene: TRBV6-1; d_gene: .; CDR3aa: CASTQVPGDTQYF; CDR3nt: TGTGCCAGCACGCAGGTACCTGGGGATACGCAGTATTTT
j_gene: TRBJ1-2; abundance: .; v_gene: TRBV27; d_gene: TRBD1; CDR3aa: CASSRQGAHYGYTF; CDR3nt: TGTGCCAGCAGTCGACAGGGGGCTCACTATGGCTACACCTTC
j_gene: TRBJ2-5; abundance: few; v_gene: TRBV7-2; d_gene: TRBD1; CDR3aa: CASRLTGGGETQYF; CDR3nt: TGTGCCAGCAGACTCACAGGGGGCGGGGAGACCCAGTACTTC
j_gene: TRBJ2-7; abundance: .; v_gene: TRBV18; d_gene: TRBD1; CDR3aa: CASSPNPGQGYEQYF; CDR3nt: TGTGCCAGCTCCCCAAATCCGGGACAGGGCTACGAGCAGTACTTC
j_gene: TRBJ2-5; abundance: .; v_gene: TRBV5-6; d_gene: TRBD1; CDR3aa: CASSLVGTGQETQYF; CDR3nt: TGTGCCAGCAGCTTAGTCGGGACAGGGCAGGAGACCCAGTACTTC
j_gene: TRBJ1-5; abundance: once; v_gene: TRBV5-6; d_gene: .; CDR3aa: CASSRRRNQPQHF; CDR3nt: TGTGCCAGCAGCCGACGGAGAAATCAGCCCCAGCATTTT
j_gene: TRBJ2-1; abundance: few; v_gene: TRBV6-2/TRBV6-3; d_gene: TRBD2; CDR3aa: CASSSSGALYNEQFF; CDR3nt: TGTGCCAGCAGTTCTAGCGGGGCCCTTTACAATGAGCAGTTCTTC
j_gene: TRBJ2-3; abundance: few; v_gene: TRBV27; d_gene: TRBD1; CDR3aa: CASSTTGARPGLRTDTQYF; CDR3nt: TGTGCCAGCAGCACGACAGGGGCCCGACCCGGCCTTCGCACAGATACGCAGTATTTT
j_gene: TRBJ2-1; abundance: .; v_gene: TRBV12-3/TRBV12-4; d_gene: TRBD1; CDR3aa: CASSLGQRIGSEQFF; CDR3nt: TGTGCCAGCAGTTTGGGACAGAGAATTGGTAGTGAGCAGTTCTTC
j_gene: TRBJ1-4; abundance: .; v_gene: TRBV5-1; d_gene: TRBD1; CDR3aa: CASSEGTGGQKLFF; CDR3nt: TGCGCCAGCAGCGAAGGGACAGGGGGCCAGAAACTGTTTTTT
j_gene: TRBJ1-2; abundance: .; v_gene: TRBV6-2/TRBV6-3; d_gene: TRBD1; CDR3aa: CASSARTGLFYGYTF; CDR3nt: TGTGCCAGCAGTGCTCGGACAGGCTTGTTCTATGGCTACACCTTC
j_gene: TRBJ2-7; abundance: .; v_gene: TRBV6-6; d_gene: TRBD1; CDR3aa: CASSSGTVAYEQYF; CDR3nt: TGTGCCAGCAGCTCCGGGACAGTTGCCTACGAGCAGTACTTC
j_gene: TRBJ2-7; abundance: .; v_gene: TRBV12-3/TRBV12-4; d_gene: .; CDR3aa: CASSSLWGGAGEQYF; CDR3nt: TGTGCCAGCAGTTCCTTATGGGGAGGTGCGGGCGAGCAGTACTTC
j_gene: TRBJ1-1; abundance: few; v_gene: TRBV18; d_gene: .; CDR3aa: CASSPQEGLAFF; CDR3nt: TGTGCCAGCTCACCACAAGAGGGCTTGGCTTTCTTT
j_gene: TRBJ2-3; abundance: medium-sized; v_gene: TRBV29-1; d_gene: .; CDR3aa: CSVDAETSTDTQYF; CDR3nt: TGCAGCGTTGATGCAGAAACTAGCACAGATACGCAGTATTTT
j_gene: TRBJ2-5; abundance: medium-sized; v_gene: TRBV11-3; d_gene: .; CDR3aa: CASSFGGGRETQYF; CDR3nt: TGTGCCAGCAGCTTCGGTGGGGGCCGGGAGACCCAGTACTTC
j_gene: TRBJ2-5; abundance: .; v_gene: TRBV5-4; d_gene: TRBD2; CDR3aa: CASSLVLAGAQETQYF; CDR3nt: TGTGCCAGCAGCTTGGTTTTAGCGGGCGCCCAAGAGACCCAGTACTTC
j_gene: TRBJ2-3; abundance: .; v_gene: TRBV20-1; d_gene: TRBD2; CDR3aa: CSAKRGLDTQYF; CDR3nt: TGCAGTGCAAAGCGGGGCTTGGATACGCAGTATTTT
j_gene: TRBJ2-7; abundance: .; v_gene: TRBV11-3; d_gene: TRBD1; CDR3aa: CASSPQRTGGSYEQYF; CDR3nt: TGTGCCAGCAGCCCACAGAGGACAGGGGGCTCTTACGAGCAGTACTTC
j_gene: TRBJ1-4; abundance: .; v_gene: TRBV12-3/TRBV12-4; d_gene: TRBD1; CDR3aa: CASSLGQGRIHEKLFF; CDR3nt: TGTGCCAGCAGTTTAGGACAGGGTCGTATACACGAAAAACTGTTTTTT
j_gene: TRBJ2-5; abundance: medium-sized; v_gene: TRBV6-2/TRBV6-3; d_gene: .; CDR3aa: CASSGAGETQYF; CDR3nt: TGTGCCAGCAGCGGCGCCGGGGAGACCCAGTACTTC
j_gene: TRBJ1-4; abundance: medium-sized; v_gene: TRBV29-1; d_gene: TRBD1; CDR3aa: CSADGRERDRVSHEKLFF; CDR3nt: TGCAGCGCAGATGGTCGGGAGCGGGACAGGGTTTCTCATGAAAAACTGTTTTTT
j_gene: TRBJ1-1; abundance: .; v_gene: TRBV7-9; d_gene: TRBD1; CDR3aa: CASSLSGGTEAFF; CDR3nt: TGTGCCAGCAGCTTATCAGGGGGCACTGAAGCTTTCTTT
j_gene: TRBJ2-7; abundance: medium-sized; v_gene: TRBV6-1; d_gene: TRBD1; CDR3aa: CASSADRGYAYEQYF; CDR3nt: TGTGCCAGCAGTGCTGACAGGGGGTATGCCTACGAGCAGTACTTC
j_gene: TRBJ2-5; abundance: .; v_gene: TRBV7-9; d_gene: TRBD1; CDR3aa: CASTLDRGAETQYF; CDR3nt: TGTGCCAGCACCCTCGACAGGGGGGCCGAGACCCAGTACTTC
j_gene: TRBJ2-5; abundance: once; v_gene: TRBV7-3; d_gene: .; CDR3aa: CASSLQGNRETQYF; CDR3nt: TGTGCCAGCAGCCTCCAGGGAAATCGGGAGACCCAGTACTTC
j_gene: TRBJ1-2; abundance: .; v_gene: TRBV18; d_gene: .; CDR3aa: CASSPPSRENYGYTF; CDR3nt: TGTGCCAGCTCACCACCTTCTAGAGAGAACTATGGCTACACCTTC
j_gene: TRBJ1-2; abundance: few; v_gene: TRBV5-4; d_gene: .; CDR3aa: CASSSSLGSNYGYTF; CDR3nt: TGTGCCAGCAGCTCCTCCCTCGGGTCTAACTATGGCTACACCTTC
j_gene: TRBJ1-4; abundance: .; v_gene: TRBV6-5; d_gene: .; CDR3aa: CASSYTRVNEKLFF; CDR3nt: TGTGCCAGCAGTTACACACGGGTTAATGAAAAACTGTTTTTT
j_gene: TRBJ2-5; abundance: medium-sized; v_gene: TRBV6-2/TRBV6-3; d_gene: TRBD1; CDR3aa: CASSVRQGLSVETQYF; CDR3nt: TGTGCCAGCAGCGTACGACAGGGGCTCTCTGTAGAGACCCAGTACTTC
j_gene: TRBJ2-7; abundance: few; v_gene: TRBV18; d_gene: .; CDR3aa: CASSPGNRSYEQYF; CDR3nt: TGTGCCAGCTCACCGGGCAATCGCTCCTACGAGCAGTACTTC
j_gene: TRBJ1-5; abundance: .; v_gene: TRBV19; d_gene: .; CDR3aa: CASSPRGHPTQPQHF; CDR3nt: TGTGCCAGTAGTCCTCGGGGACATCCGACTCAGCCCCAGCATTTT
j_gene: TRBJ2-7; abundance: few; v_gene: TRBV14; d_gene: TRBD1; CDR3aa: CASSRTGTVEQYF; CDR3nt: TGTGCCAGCAGCCGAACCGGGACAGTCGAGCAGTACTTC
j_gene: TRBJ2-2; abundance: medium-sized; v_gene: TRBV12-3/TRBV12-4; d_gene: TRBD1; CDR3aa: CAVRTGGSFDTGELFF; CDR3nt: TGTGCCGTACGGACAGGGGGCAGCTTCGACACCGGGGAGCTGTTTTTT
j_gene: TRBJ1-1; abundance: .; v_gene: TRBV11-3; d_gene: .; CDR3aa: CASSQAPTRRKAEAFF; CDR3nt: TGTGCCAGCAGCCAAGCTCCCACGAGGCGAAAGGCTGAAGCTTTCTTT
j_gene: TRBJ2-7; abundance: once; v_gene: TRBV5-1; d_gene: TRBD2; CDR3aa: CASSFGLAGAYEQYF; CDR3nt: TGCGCCAGCAGCTTCGGACTAGCGGGAGCGTACGAGCAGTACTTC
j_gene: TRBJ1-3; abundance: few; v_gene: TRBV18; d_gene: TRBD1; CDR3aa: CASSRFGQGTGNTIYF; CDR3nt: TGTGCCAGCTCACGTTTTGGACAGGGGACTGGAAACACCATATATTTT
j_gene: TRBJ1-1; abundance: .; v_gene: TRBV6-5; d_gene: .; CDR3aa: CASSYPGNTEAFF; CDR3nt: TGTGCCAGCAGTTATCCAGGGAACACTGAAGCTTTCTTT
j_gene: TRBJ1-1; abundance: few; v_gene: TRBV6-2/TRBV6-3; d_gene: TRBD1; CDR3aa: CASSVQGAEAFF; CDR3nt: TGTGCCAGCAGTGTGCAGGGGGCGGAAGCTTTCTTT
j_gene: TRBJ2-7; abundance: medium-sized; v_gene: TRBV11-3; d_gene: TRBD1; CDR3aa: CASSLEGQGLSYEQYF; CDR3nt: TGTGCCAGCAGCTTAGAAGGACAGGGGCTTTCCTACGAGCAGTACTTC
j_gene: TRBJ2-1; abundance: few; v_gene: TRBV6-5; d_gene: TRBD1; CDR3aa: CASSTSSGTGGYNEQFF; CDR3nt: TGTGCCAGCAGTACCTCGTCCGGGACAGGGGGCTACAATGAGCAGTTCTTC